The sequence of this T cell receptor beta chain was determined in a study of T-cell reconstitution after alpha-beta-depleted transplantation in children listed by TCRdb under 2016. Background on the whole study: Using TCR repertoire profiling, the study quantitatively followed how T-cell immune reconstitution unfolded in children after TCRalphabeta/CD19-depleted allogeneic hematopoietic cell transplantation. General conclusions and limits of the study: The high TCRbeta diversity at day 60 in some patients was ascribed to recipient T cells and intrathymic progenitors that had survived conditioning. Apparently early alphabetaT-cell count recovery about two months after transplant reportedly relied on only several hundred rapidly expanded clones derived from non-depleted graft cells. The frequencies of hyperexpanded clones fell over the following months, and after one year, T-cell counts and TCRbeta diversity were mostly attributed to newly produced T cells.

From a lookup of the germline V gene, CDR1 and CDR2 are MDHEN and SYDVKM. The germline V and J ends show losses of 7 bases and 2 bases respectively, and no gene match explains 6 bases of the junction. The CDR3 runs 14 amino acids, cysteine and phenylalanine included. Only the CDR3 part of the read is kept: 42 bases, read in frame from the first base. In light of the paper, this sample's treatment or condition label describes: allogeneic hematopoietic cell transplantation with graft depleted of TCRalphabeta T cells and CD19 B cells. The children who served as transplant recipients had been given grafts of TCRalphabeta/CD19-depleted allogeneic hematopoietic cells. The library was generated by PCR. The sample was run on an Illumina HiSeq 2500. TCR libraries were prepared with molecular barcoding, using unique molecular identifiers to normalize TCRbeta repertoire quantification. The public sequencing data were trimmed at Q25 with fastp and processed into clonotypes with MiXCR by TCRdb, which kept only in-frame beta chains. Entries that share a CDR3 protein sequence are merged under the most common genes and DNA. Here the sample has almost 500,000 distinct CDR3 sequences; 10% occur a single time. Jointly, the top ten make up 2% to 2.5% of the sample.

This clonotype was seen at least ten times. Its specific antigen is unknown. No much larger clone is present one base from it, and per-base qualities are unavailable. The source is a child under 10 years old with inherited bone marrow failure, due to receive a stem cell transplant. The sample consisted of PBMCs, taken before TCRalphabeta/CD19-depleted stem cell transplant. The chain is made from TRBV28 and TRBJ2-7, with TRBD1 matching 9 junction bases. The CDR3 protein sequence reads: CASTLRDRAYEQYF. The DNA reads as follows: TGTGCCAGCACTCTGCGGGACAGGGCCTACGAGCAGTACTTC.